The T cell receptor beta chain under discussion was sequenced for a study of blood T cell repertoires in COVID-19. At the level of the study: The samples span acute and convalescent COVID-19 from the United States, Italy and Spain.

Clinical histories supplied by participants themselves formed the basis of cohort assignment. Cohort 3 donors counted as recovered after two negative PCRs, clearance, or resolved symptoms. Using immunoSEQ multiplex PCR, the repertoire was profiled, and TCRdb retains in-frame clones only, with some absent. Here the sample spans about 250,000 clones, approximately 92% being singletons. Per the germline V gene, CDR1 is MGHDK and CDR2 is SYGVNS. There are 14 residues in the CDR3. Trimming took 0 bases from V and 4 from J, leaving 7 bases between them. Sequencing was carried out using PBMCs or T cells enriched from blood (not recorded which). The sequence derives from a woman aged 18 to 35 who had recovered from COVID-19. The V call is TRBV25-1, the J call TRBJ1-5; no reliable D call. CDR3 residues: CASSEYGLNQPQHF. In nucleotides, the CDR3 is TGTGCCAGCAGTGAATATGGACTTAATCAGCCCCAGCATTTT.